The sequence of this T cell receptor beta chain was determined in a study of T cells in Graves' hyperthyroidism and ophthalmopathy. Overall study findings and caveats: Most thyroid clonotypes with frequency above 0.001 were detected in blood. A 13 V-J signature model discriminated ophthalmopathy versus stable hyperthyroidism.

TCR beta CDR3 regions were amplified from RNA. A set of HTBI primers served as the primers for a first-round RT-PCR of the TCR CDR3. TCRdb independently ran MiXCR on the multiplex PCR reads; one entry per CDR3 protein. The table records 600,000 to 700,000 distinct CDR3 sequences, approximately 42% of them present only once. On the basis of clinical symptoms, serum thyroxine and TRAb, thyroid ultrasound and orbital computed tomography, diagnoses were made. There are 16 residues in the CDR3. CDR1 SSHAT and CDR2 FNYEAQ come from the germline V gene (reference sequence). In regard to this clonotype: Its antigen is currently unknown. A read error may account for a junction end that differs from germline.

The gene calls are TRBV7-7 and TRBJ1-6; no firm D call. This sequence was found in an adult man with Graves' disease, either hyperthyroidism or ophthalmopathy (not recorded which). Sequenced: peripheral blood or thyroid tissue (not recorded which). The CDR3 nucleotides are TGTGCTAGCAGCTTAGGATCGACTAGAGGGAATTCACCCCTCCACTTT. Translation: CASSLGSTRGNSPLHF.